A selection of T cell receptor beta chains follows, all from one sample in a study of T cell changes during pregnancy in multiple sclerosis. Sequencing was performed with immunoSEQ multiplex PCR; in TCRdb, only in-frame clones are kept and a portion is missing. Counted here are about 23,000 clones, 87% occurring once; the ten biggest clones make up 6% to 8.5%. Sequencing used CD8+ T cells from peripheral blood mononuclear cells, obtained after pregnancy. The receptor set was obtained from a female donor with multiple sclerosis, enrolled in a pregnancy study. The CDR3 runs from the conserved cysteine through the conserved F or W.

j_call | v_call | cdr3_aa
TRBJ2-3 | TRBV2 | CASSDPRVPSTDTQYF
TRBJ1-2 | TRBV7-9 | CASSHTAGQYGYTF
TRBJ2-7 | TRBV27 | CASSPSQGEQSYEQYF
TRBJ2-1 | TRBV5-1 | CASSLVRGLDNEQFF
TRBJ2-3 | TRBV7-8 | CASSLVAGPQNTQYF
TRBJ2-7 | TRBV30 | CAWSGREITHEQYF
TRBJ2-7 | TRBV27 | CASSPSLAGLSYEQYF
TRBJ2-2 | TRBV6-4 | CARDGGPANTGELFF
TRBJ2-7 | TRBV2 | CASRPDRTSIYEQYF
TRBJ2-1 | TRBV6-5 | CASSSGTSGRNEQFF
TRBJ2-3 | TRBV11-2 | CASSLEGSGSTGADTQYF
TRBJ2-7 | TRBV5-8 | CASSPPLAPYYEQYF
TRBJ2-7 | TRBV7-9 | CASSLQTGLDYEQYF
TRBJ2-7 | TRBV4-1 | CASSHSGGRAAEQYF
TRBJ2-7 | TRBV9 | CASSVEGTGAYEQYF
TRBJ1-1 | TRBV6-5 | CASSYLTGLDEAFF
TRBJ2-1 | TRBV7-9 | CASSFQDSGMYDEQFF
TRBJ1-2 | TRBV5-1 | CASSLAGGFSYGYTF
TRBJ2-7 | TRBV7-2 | CASSYYHRGFYYEQYF
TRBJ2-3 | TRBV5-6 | CASSPGQDPDTQYF
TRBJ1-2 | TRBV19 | CASRQGSLYGYTF
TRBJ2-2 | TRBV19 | CASISGGRDTGELFF
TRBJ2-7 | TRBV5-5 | CASSFSTSRTGPYEQYF
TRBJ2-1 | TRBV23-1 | CASSQRNNRGKVFDEQFF
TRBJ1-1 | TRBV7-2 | CASSREIYQGIGSTEAFF
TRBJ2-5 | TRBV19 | CASSGDRDEETQYF
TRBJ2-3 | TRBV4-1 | CASSQGTGMDTQYF
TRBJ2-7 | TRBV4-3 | CASSQDRLAGVRYEQYF
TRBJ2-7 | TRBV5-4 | CASSPVGQGPTEQYF
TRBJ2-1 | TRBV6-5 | CASSYTAGGPDEQFF
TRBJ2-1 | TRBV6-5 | CASRLRNQGYQFF
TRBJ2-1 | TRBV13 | CASSHPTSGRVYNEQFF
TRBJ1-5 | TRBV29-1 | CSVTILGAQHF
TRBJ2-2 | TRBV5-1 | CASSSKLAGETNTGELFF
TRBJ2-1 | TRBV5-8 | CASSQGDSDVRYNEQFF
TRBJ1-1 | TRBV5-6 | CASSLAGDFDYTEAFF
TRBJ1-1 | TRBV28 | CASSNPGTGYGEAFF
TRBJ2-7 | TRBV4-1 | CASSQGDSSYEQYF
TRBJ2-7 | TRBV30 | CAWSEIVVYEQYF
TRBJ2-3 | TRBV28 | CASSLWAGYLYLGTDTQYF
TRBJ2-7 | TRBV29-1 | CSVEETGGNYEQYF
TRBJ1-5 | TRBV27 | CASSEDSPNSNQPQHF
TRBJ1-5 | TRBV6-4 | CASSDGTGGQPQHF
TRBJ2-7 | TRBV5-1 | CASSSGTELPYEQYF
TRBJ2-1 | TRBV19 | CASSWTSGSFEQFF
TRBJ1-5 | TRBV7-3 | CASSLTGGDQPQHF
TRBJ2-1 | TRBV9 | CASSQGPNEQFF
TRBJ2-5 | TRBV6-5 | CASSYEAGTGGETQYF
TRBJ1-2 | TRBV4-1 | CASSRNEGAPGYTF
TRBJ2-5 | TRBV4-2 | CASSHRTGGIETQYF
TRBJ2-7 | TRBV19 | CASSTGLVAGSYEQYF
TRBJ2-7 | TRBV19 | CASSPQGHPYEQYF
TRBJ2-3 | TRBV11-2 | CASSLGDRSTDTQYF
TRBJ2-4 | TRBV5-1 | CASSLAGRDLTAKNIQYF
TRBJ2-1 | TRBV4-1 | CASGGTSEREQFF
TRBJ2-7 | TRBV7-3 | CASSLDSSYEQYF
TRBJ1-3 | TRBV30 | CAWSVGGFSGNTIYF